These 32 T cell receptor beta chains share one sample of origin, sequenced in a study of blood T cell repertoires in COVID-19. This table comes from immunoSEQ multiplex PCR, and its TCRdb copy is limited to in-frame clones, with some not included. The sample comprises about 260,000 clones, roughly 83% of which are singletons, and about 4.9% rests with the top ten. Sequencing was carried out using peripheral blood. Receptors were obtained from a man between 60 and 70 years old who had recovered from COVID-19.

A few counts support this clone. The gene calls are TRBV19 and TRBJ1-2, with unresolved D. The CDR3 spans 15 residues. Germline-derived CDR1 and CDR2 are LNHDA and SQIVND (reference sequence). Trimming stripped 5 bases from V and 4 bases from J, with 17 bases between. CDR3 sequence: CASSPPVERSYGYTF. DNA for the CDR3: TGTGCCAGTAGTCCACCCGTTGAGCGGTCCTATGGCTACACCTTC.

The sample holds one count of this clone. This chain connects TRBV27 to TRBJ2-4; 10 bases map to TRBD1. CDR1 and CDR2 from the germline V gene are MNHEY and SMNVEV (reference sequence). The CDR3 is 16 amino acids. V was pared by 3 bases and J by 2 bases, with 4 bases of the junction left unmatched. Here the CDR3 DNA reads TGTGCCAGCAGTTTCAGGACAGGGGGGTCCAAAAACATTCAGTACTTC. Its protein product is CASSFRTGGSKNIQYF.

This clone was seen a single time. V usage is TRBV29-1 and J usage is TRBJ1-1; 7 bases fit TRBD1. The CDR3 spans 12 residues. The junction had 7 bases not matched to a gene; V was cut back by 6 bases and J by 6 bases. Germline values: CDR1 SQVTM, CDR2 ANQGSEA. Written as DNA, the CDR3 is TGCAGCGTACAGACAGGGTTTGCTGAAGCTTTCTTT. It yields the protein CSVQTGFAEAFF.

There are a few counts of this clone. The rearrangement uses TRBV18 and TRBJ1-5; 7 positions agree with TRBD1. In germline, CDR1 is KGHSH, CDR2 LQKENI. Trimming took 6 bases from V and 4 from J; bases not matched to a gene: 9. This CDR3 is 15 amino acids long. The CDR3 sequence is CASSRDRDSNQPQHF. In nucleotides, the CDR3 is TGTGCCAGCTCGAGGGACCGGGACAGTAATCAGCCCCAGCATTTT.

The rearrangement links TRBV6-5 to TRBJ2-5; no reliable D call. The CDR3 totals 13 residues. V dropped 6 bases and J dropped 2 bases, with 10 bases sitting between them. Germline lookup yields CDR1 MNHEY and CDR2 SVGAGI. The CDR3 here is CASRTDGQETQYF. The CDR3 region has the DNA TGTGCCAGCAGAACTGACGGGCAAGAGACCCAGTACTTC.

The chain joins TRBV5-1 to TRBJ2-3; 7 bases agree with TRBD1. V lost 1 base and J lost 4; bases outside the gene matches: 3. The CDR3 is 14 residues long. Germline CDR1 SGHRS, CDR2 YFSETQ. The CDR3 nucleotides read TGCGCCAGCAGCTTGAGTACAGGGGCAGATACGCAGTATTTT. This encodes CASSLSTGADTQYF.

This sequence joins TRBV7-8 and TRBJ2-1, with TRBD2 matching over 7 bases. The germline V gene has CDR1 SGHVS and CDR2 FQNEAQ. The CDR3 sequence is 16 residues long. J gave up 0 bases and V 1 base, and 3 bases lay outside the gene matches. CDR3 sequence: CASSLVRESSYNEQFF. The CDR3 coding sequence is TGTGCCAGCAGCTTAGTGCGGGAGAGCTCCTACAATGAGCAGTTCTTC.

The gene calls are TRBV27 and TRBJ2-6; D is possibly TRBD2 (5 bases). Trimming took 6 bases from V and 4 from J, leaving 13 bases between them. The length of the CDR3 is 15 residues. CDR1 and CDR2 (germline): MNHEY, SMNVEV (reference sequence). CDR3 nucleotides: TGTGCCAGCAGCTCGGGCGGGTTCGGGGCCAACGTCCTGACTTTC. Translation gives CASSSGGFGANVLTF.

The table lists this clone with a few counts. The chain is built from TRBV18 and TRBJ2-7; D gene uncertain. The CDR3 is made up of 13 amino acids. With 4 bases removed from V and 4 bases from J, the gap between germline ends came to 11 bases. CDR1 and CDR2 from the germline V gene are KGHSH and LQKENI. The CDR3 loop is CASSQAPGYEQYF. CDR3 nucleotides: TGTGCCAGCTCACAGGCCCCCGGGTACGAGCAGTACTTC.

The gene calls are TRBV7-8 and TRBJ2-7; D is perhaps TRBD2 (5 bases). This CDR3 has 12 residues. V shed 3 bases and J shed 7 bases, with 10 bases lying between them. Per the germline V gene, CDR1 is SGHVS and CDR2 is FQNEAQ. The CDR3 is CASSFPSGEQYF. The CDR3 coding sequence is TGTGCCAGCAGCTTTCCCTCGGGGGAGCAGTACTTC. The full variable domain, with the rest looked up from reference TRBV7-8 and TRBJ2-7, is GAGVSQSPRYKVAKRGQDVALRCDPISGHVSLFWYQQALGQGPEFLTYFQNEAQLDKSGLPSDRFFAERPEGSVSTLKIQRTQQEDSAVYLCASSFPSGEQYFGPGTRLTVT.

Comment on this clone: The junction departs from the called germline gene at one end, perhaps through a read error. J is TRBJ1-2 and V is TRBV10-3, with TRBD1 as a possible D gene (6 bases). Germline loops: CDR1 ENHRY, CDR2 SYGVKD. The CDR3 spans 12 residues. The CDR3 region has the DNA TGTGCCATCAGTGAACCCGGACAGTTTTCGGCCTTC. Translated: CAISEPGQFSAF.

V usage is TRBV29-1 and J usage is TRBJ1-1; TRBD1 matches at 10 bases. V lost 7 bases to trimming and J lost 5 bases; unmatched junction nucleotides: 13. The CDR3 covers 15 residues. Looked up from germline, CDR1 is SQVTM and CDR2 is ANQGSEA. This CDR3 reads CSALPGQGGNTEAFF. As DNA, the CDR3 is TGCAGCGCACTACCAGGACAGGGGGGGAATACTGAAGCTTTCTTT.

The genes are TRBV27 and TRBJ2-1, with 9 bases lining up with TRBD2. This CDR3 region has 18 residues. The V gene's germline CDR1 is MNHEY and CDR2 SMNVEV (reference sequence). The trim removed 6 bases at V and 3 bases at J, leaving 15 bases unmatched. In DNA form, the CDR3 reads TGTGCCAGCAGCTTACTAGTGGCCGGACTAGCGCGCTACAATGAGCAGTTCTTC. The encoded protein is CASSLLVAGLARYNEQFF.

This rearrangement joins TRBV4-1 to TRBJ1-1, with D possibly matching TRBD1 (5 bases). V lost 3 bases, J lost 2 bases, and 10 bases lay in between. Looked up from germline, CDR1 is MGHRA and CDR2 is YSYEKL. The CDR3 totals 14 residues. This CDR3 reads CASSHLTANTEAFF. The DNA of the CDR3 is TGCGCCAGCAGCCACCTGACAGCTAACACTGAAGCTTTCTTT.

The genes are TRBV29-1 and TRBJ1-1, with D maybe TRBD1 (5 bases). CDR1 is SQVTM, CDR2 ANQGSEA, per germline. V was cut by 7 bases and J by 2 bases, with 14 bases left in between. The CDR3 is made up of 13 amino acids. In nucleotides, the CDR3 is TGCAGCGCTATACCGGGGGTCAACACTGAAGCTTTCTTT. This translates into CSAIPGVNTEAFF.

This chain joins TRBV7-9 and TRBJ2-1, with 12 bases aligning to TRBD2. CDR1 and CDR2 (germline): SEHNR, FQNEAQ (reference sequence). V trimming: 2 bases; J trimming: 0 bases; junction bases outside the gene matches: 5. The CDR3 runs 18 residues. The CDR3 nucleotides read TGTGCCAGCAGCTTACCAGGGACTAGCGGGCGCTCCTACAATGAGCAGTTCTTC. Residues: CASSLPGTSGRSYNEQFF.

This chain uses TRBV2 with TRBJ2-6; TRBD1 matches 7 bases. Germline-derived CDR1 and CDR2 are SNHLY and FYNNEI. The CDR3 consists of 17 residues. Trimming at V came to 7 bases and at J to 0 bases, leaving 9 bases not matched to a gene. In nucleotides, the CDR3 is TGTGCCAGCAACCGACAGGGATACCCCTCTGGGGCCAACGTCCTGACTTTC. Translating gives CASNRQGYPSGANVLTF. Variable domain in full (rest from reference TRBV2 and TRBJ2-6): EPEVTQTPSHQVTQMGQEVILRCVPISNHLYFYWYRQILGQKVEFLVSFYNNEISEKSEIFDDQFSVERPDGSNFTLKIRSTKLEDSAMYFCASNRQGYPSGANVLTFGAGSRLTVL.

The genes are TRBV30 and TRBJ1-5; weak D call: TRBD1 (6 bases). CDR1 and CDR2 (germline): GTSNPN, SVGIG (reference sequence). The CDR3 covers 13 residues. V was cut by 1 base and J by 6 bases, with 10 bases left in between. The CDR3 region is CAWSGGRGQPQHF. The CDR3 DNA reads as TGTGCCTGGAGTGGAGGCAGGGGTCAGCCCCAGCATTTT.

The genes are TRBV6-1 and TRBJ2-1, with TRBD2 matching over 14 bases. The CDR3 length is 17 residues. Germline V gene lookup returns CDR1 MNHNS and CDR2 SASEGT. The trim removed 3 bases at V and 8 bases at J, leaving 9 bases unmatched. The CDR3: CASSERFGTSGGYEQFF. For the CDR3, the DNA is TGTGCCAGCAGTGAGAGGTTCGGGACTAGCGGGGGATATGAGCAGTTCTTC.

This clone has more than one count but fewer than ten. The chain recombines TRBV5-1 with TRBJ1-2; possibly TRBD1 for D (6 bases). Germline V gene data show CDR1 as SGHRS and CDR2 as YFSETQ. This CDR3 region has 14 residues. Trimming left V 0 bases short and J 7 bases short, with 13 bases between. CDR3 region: CASSLAITGSGYTF. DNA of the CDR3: TGCGCCAGCAGCTTGGCCATAACAGGGTCTGGCTACACCTTC.

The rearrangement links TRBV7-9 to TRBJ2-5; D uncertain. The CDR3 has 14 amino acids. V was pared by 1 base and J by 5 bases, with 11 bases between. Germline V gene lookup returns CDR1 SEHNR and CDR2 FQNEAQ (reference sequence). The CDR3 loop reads CASSLGSGLETQYF. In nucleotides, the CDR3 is TGTGCCAGCAGCTTAGGTTCCGGGTTGGAGACCCAGTACTTC.

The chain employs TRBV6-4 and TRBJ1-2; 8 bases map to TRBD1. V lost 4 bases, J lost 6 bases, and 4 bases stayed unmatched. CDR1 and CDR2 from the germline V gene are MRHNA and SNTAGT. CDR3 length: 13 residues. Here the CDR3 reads CASSGTGRDGYTF. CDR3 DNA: TGTGCCAGCAGTGGGACAGGGAGGGATGGCTACACCTTC.

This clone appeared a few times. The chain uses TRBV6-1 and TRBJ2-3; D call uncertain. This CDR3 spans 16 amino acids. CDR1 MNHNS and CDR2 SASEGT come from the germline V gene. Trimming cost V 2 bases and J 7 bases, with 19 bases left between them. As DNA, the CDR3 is TGTGCCAGCAGTGAAACGGCGGCGTCGGGTTTATATACGCAGTATTTT. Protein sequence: CASSETAASGLYTQYF.

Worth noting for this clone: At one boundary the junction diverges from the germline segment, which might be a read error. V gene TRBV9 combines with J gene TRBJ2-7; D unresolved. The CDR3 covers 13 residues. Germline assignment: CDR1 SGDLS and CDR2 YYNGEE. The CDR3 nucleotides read TGTGCCAGCAGCGCCATCGGTTCCTCCGAGCAGTACTTC. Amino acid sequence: CASSAIGSSEQYF.

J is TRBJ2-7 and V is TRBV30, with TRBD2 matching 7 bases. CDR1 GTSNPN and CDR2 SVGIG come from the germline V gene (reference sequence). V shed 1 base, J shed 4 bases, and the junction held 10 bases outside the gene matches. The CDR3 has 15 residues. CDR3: CAWSGPGTKRYEQYF. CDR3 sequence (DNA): TGTGCCTGGAGTGGACCCGGGACTAAGCGGTACGAGCAGTACTTC.

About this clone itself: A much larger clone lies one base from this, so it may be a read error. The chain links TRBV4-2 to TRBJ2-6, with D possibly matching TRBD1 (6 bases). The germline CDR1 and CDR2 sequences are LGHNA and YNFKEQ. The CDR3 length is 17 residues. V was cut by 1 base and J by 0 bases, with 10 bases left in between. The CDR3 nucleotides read TGTGCCAGCAGCCAAGGGACAGCGAGCTCTGGGGCCAACGTCCTGACTTTC. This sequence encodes CASSQGTASSGANVLTF.

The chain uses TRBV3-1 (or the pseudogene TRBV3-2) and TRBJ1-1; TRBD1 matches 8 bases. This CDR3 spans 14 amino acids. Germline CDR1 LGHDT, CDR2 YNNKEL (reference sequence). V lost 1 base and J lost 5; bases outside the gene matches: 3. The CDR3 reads CASSQGRGPTEAFF. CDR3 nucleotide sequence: TGTGCCAGCAGCCAAGGCAGGGGGCCGACTGAAGCTTTCTTT.

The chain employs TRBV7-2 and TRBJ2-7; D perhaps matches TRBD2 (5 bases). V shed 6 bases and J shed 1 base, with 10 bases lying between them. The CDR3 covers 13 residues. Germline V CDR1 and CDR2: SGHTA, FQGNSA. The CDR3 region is CASRETGSYEQYF. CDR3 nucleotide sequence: TGTGCCAGCAGGGAGACGGGGTCCTACGAGCAGTACTTC.

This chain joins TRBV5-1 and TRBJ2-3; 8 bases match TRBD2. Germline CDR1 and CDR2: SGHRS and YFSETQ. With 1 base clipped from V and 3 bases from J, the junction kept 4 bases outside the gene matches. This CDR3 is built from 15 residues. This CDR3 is CASSLISGMTDTQYF. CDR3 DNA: TGCGCCAGCAGCTTGATTAGCGGGATGACAGATACGCAGTATTTT.

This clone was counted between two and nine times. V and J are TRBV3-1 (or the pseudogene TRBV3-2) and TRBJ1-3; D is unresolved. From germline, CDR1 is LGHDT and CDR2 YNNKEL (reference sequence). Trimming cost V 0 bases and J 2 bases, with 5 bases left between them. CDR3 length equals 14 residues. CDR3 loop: CASSQDTAGNTIYF. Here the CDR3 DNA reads TGTGCCAGCAGCCAAGACACGGCTGGAAACACCATATATTTT.

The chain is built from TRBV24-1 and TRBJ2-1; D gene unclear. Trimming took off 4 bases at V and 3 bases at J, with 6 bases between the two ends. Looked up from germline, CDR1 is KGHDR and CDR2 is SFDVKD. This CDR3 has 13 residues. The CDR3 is CATSDPNYNEQFF. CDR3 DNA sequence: TGTGCCACCAGTGACCCCAACTACAATGAGCAGTTCTTC.

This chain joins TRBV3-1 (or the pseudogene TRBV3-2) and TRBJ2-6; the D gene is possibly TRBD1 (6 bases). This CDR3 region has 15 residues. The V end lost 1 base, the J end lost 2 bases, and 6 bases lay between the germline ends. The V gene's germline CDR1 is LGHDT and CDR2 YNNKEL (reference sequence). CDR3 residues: CASSQGDTGANVLTF. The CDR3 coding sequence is TGTGCCAGCAGCCAAGGGGACACTGGGGCCAACGTCCTGACTTTC.